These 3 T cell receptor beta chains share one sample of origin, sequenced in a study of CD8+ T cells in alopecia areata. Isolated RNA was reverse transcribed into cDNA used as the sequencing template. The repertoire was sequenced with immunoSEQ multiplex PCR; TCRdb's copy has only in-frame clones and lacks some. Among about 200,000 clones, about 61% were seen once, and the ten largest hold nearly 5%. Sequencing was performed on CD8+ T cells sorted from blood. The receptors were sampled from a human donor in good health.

CDR3 DNA: TGTGCCAGCAGTTCCCTGGCGGCGCTGTCGCCCCTCCACTTT. Amino acid sequence: CASSSLAALSPLHF. The chain joins TRBV27 to TRBJ1-6; D is uncertain. Per germline, CDR1 MNHEY and CDR2 SMNVEV (reference sequence). The ends were cut back, 4 bases at V and 13 bases at J, with 17 bases in the middle. This CDR3 comprises 14 residues.

The CDR3 DNA sequence: TGCGCCAGCAGCTTGGGAAGACAGGTCCAAGGCTACGAGCAGTACTTC. This encodes CASSLGRQVQGYEQYF. The V gene is TRBV5-1, the J gene TRBJ2-7; D possibly corresponds to TRBD1 (6 bases). The CDR3 sequence is 16 residues long. With 0 bases removed from V and 3 bases from J, the gap between germline ends came to 16 bases. The germline CDR1 and CDR2 sequences are SGHRS and YFSETQ. Based on the CDR3 plus reference TRBV5-1 and TRBJ2-7, the full variable domain is KAGVTQTPRYLIKTRGQQVTLSCSPISGHRSVSWYQQTPGQGLQFLFEYFSETQRNKGNFPGRFSGRQFSNSRSEMNVSTLELGDSALYLCASSLGRQVQGYEQYFGPGTRLTVT.

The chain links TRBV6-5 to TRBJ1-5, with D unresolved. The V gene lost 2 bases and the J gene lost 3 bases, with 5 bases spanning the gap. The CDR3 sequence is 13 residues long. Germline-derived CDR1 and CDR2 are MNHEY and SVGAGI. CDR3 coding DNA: TGTGCCAGCAGTTACAGGACCAATCAGCCCCAGCATTTT. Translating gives CASSYRTNQPQHF.